Below, one T cell receptor beta chain is given with its context. The antigen it binds to is not known. The record originates from a study of T cells expressing NK-cell markers (TCRdb year 2020). For the study in its entirety: In sorted CD3+CD56+NKG2C+, CD3+CD56+NKG2C- and CD3+CD56-NKG2C+ T-cell subsets from 8 or 9 donors, TCR beta-chain repertoires were profiled. Of the eight sequenced donors, seven were found to be HCMV-seropositive and one was found to be HCMV-seronegative. All eight donors whose samples were sequenced were randomly selected healthy volunteers, three of them men and five women. The libraries were sequenced on Illumina HiSeq 2000/2500, MiSeq or NextSeq, producing 2 x 150 bp reads.

The reads were generated on an Illumina HiSeq 2000. TCR beta cDNA libraries were made by 5'RACE template switching that added a universal primer site and unique molecular identifiers. cDNA synthesis was primed from the TCR beta constant segment and was followed by two successive PCR amplification steps. On the authors' methods: Reads were demultiplexed and grouped by UMI with MIGEC, and clonotypes were assembled and quantified with MiTCR. To exclude erroneous sequences, any TCR cDNA sequence not supported by at least two reads was discarded. The tcR package was used for downstream repertoire analysis, with clonotypes matched between fractions based on CDR3 nucleotide sequence plus V segment. VDJmatch was used to annotate antigen specificity against VDJdb, with one amino acid substitution in CDR3 permitted. TCRdb reprocessed the reads and provides one entry for every CDR3 protein sequence; no DNA is given. These V and J calls derive from TCRdb rather than the authors' analysis. The sample table records fewer than 300,000 distinct CDR3 sequences. The ten largest clones represent about 4% of the sample.

Spanning cysteine to phenylalanine, the CDR3 consists of 13 amino acids. The coding DNA is unavailable. HCMV serostatus was determined by detecting HCMV-specific IgG in serum with a commercial ELISA kit. Ficoll density gradient centrifugation was used to isolate peripheral blood mononuclear cells from blood. Broad study findings and their caveats: Whether the expanded NKG2C-expressing T cell clones were specific for HCMV antigens remained unclear. In roughly 6 donors, the dominant CD3+CD56+NKG2C+ clonotypes were found to rank among the top 10 CD8+ clonotypes and to make up about 1.0-7.5% of CD8+ T cells. Those dominant clonotypes were again the most abundant among CD3+CD56-NKG2C+ cells in several donors, at about 28.3-65%.

The sequencing sample was made of blood T cells: a sorted CD56 or NKG2C T cell subset, CD4+ or CD8+ T cells, or bulk PBMC T cells (not recorded which). This receptor was identified in a woman between 18 and 70 years old in good health. The chain was built from TRBV12-3 or TRBV12-4 and TRBJ1-2; the D gene TCRdb calls, TRBD1, cannot be checked with no DNA. The encoded CDR3 is CASSPTGWEGYIF.